The 12 T cell receptor beta chains below were found in one sample sequenced in a study of CD8 T cells in ankylosing spondylitis. TCRdb passed the 5' RACE reads through MiXCR, listing each CDR3 protein once. The sample yields approximately 200,000 distinct CDR3 sequences, around 13% seen once. Sequenced input: blood, either unsorted or a sorted T cell fraction (not recorded which). Receptors were obtained from a male donor with ankylosing spondylitis or in good health (not recorded which).

This clonotype has only a few counts. CDR3 amino acids: CASSLDHRGTDTQYF. CDR3 nucleotides: TGTGCCAGCAGCTTAGATCACAGGGGCACAGATACGCAGTATTTT. The rearrangement joins TRBV7-9 to TRBJ2-3, with a possible D match to TRBD1 (6 bases). V was trimmed by 1 base and J by 1 base, leaving 9 bases between them. In germline, CDR1 is SEHNR, CDR2 FQNEAQ (reference sequence). This CDR3 contains 15 residues.

This rearrangement joins TRBV4-1 to TRBJ2-7; 8 bases map to TRBD1. In germline, CDR1 is MGHRA, CDR2 YSYEKL. With V trimmed by 2 bases and J by 1 base, 7 bases remained unmatched. This CDR3 has 16 amino acids. The CDR3 reads CASSQTTGGSSYEQYF. The CDR3, as DNA: TGCGCCAGCAGCCAAACCACAGGGGGATCTTCCTACGAGCAGTACTTC.

This chain uses TRBV12-3 or TRBV12-4 with TRBJ2-7; D is undetermined. The CDR3 contains 12 residues. The ends were cut back, 3 bases at V and 7 bases at J, with 10 bases in the middle. Here the CDR3 reads CASSLRNLEQYF. The DNA of the CDR3 is TGTGCCAGCAGTTTGCGGAACCTTGAGCAGTACTTC.

This clonotype occurred a few times. V and J are TRBV10-1 and TRBJ1-1; no firm D call. There are 14 residues in the CDR3. V lost 8 bases, J lost 1 base, and 14 bases lay in between. Germline V gives CDR1 WNHNN, CDR2 SYGVQD (reference sequence). The CDR3 DNA sequence: TGCGCCAGCTCCCAAGGGAGGGAGAACACTGAAGCTTTCTTT. Protein sequence: CASSQGRENTEAFF.

This clonotype was recorded a few times. The chain is built from TRBV12-3 or TRBV12-4 and TRBJ2-3; TRBD2 matches 10 bases. V was clipped by 5 bases and J by 5 bases; unmatched bases: 13. The CDR3 contains 17 residues. The CDR3 DNA follows: TGTGCCAGCAGTGGCGGGGAGAGCGGGAGGGCCGAAGATACGCAGTATTTT. It codes for CASSGGESGRAEDTQYF.

This clonotype was seen ten or more times. The chain carries TRBV4-1 and TRBJ2-7, with TRBD1 matching 8 bases. The trim removed 4 bases at V and 0 bases at J, leaving 14 bases unmatched. The CDR3 is made up of 18 amino acids. Germline CDR1 and CDR2: MGHRA and YSYEKL. As DNA, the CDR3 is TGCGCCAGCAGCCGCAAGACTTATTTAGGGACAGGCTCCTACGAGCAGTACTTC. Residues: CASSRKTYLGTGSYEQYF.

The V call is TRBV5-1, the J call TRBJ2-7; a weak D match, TRBD1 (5 bases). The CDR3 sequence is 14 residues long. V was trimmed by 4 bases and J by 4 bases, leaving 15 bases between them. CDR1 is SGHRS, CDR2 YFSETQ, per germline. The CDR3 spells CASSPDSLIYEQYF. CDR3 DNA sequence: TGCGCCAGCAGCCCCGACAGCCTGATTTACGAGCAGTACTTC.

The chain employs TRBV5-1 and TRBJ1-1, with 7 bases identical to TRBD1. Germline loops: CDR1 SGHRS, CDR2 YFSETQ. The CDR3 loop spans 13 amino acids. Unmatched junction bases numbered 7, after V lost 7 bases and J lost 4 bases. CDR3 nucleotides: TGCGCCAGCGGGGACAGCCGGGGCACTGAAGCTTTCTTT. As protein: CASGDSRGTEAFF.

V is TRBV5-6 and J is TRBJ2-3, with a tentative D call TRBD2 (7 bases). Germline lookup yields CDR1 SGHDT and CDR2 YYEEEE. V lost 0 bases and J lost 4, with 12 bases in between. CDR3 length: 15 amino acids. The CDR3 sequence: CASSLGQGRADTQYF. CDR3 DNA sequence: TGTGCCAGCAGCTTGGGGCAGGGGAGGGCAGATACGCAGTATTTT.

This clonotype occurred a few times. The CDR3 bases are TGTGCCATCAGTGAGGCGAATTACAATGAGCAGTTCTTC. Encoded protein: CAISEANYNEQFF. The V call is TRBV10-3, the J call TRBJ2-1, with D hard to call. The CDR3 is 13 residues long. From germline, CDR1 is ENHRY and CDR2 SYGVKD. The V and J ends lost 2 bases and 4 bases respectively, with 6 bases between them.

This clonotype turned up a few times. The V and J genes are TRBV13 and TRBJ2-1, with D unresolved. The CDR3 is 12 residues long. CDR1 is PRHDT, CDR2 FYEKMQ, per germline (reference sequence). V lost 6 bases and J 8 bases, leaving 11 bases between the germline ends. CDR3 coding DNA: TGTGCCAGCAGTTCCAGTGGAGATGAGCAGTTCTTC. Encoded protein: CASSSSGDEQFF.

V is TRBV20-1 and J is TRBJ1-5; D call uncertain. Trimming pared 1 base from V and 3 bases from J, leaving 4 bases between. The germline V gene encodes CDR1 DFQATT and CDR2 SNEGSKA (reference sequence). The length of the CDR3 is 12 residues. The CDR3 region is CSARGNNQPQHF. The DNA of the CDR3 is TGCAGTGCTAGAGGGAACAATCAGCCCCAGCATTTT.